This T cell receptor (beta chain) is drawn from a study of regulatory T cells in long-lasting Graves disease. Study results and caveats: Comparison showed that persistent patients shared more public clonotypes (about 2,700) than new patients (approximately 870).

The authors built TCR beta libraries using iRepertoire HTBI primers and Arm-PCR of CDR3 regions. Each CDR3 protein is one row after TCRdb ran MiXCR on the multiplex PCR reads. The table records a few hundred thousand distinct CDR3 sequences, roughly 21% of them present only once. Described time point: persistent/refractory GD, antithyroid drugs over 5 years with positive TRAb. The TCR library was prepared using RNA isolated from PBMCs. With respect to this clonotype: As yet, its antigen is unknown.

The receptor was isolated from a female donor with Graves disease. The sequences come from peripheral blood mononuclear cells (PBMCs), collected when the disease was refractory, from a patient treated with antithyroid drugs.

CDR3 protein: CASSWTSGPYEQYF. CDR3 DNA sequence: TGTGCCAGTAGTTGGACTAGCGGCCCCTACGAGCAGTACTTC. The genes are TRBV19 and TRBJ2-7, with TRBD2 identical over 10 bases. V was clipped by 5 bases and J by 2 bases; unmatched bases: 3. Germline loops: CDR1 LNHDA, CDR2 SQIVND (reference sequence). The CDR3 spans 14 residues.